This T cell receptor (beta chain) is from a study of Graves' ophthalmopathy and Graves' hyperthyroidism. Study summary: Peripheral blood collection took place at initial diagnosis, before any treatment. Broader study findings: Most expanded clonotypes in thyroid above 0.001 frequency also showed up in blood. The model forecast ophthalmopathy progression, reaching under 71% sensitivity and around 72% specificity.

Amplified material comprised TCR beta CDR3 regions derived from RNA transcripts. An initial RT-PCR round employing HTBI primers preceded a second-round multiplex PCR. Via MiXCR, TCRdb re-called the multiplex PCR reads, giving one row per CDR3 protein. The profile covers about 380,000 distinct CDR3 sequences, with about 16% appearing a single time and approximately 7% taken by the ten largest. Patients with other autoimmune diseases, uncontrolled infections, pregnancy or lactation were excluded. This clonotype appeared many times. The antigen is not known. The CDR3 is 14 residues long. V dropped 1 base and J dropped 2 bases, with 10 bases sitting between them. The germline gives CDR1 SGHRS, CDR2 YFSETQ.

This sequence originates from a woman between 18 and 29 years old with stable Graves' hyperthyroidism. This sequence joins TRBV5-1 and TRBJ2-7; D gene uncertain. The sequencing input was peripheral blood. CDR3 loop: CASSLKDGTYEQYF. The CDR3 nucleotides are TGCGCCAGCAGCTTGAAAGACGGCACCTACGAGCAGTACTTC.